These 21 T cell receptor beta chains were all obtained from the same sample, sequenced in a study of blood T cell repertoires in COVID-19 (TCRdb year 2020). To prepare the library, the immunoSEQ multiplex PCR assay was applied. Imported from immuneACCESS, the table was reduced by TCRdb to in-frame sequences with V and J called. These copies leave out some clones; in studies compared against another copy, an unresolved V gene accounts for under half, and the cause of the remainder is not known. This sample lists 250,000 to 350,000 clones; 65% to 85% were detected once. The ten top clones hold roughly 1.6% of the sample. The sample comprised peripheral blood. These receptors were taken from a human donor with COVID-19, enrolled during active disease. The donor label of this sample is uncertain.

The chain combines TRBV27 with TRBJ2-3; 7 bases align to TRBD1. Germline V lookup: CDR1 MNHEY, CDR2 SMNVEV (reference sequence). Trimming took 7 bases from V and 8 from J; bases not matched to a gene: 18. The CDR3 has 16 amino acids. CDR3 amino acids: CASKGWSGQPQGTQYF. CDR3 in DNA: TGTGCCAGCAAGGGTTGGTCGGGACAGCCTCAGGGTACGCAGTATTTT.

The rearrangement uses TRBV19 and TRBJ1-5, with D perhaps matching TRBD1 (5 bases). This CDR3 is built from 14 residues. V was clipped by 7 bases and J by 3 bases, with 13 bases between them. From germline, CDR1 is LNHDA and CDR2 SQIVND (reference sequence). The chain's CDR3 is CASKRGRINQPQHF. The CDR3 region has the DNA TGTGCCAGTAAGCGGGGGAGGATCAATCAGCCCCAGCATTTT.

Only one count was recorded for this clone. This sequence joins TRBV27 and TRBJ1-2, with a possible D match to TRBD1 (5 bases). There are 13 residues in the CDR3. With 3 bases removed from V and 2 bases from J, the gap between germline ends came to 7 bases. Germline V CDR1 and CDR2: MNHEY, SMNVEV (reference sequence). Here the CDR3 DNA reads TGTGCCAGCAGTTTTACAGGCAACTATGGCTACACCTTC. It is translated as CASSFTGNYGYTF.

The V and J genes are TRBV6-1 and TRBJ1-5, with a weak D call TRBD1 (6 bases). V gave up 2 bases and J gave up 3 bases, with 11 bases separating them. The germline CDR1 and CDR2 sequences are MNHNS and SASEGT. The CDR3 spans 15 residues. The CDR3 region is CASSEQGQLNQPQHF. In nucleotides, the CDR3 is TGTGCCAGCAGTGAACAAGGACAGCTCAATCAGCCCCAGCATTTT.

The chain uses TRBV6-5 and TRBJ2-7; D perhaps matches TRBD1 (5 bases). Trimming shortened V by 2 bases and J by 6 bases, and 17 bases separated the two germline ends. The V gene's germline CDR1 is MNHEY and CDR2 SVGAGI. The CDR3 loop spans 15 amino acids. CDR3 residues: CASSYKGLGFGEQYF. The CDR3 nucleotides are TGTGCCAGCAGTTACAAGGGGCTCGGCTTTGGCGAGCAGTACTTC.

This clone has a single count. The chain is built from TRBV19 and TRBJ2-5, with TRBD2 as a possible D gene (5 bases). The CDR3 sequence is 15 residues long. Germline-derived CDR1 and CDR2 are LNHDA and SQIVND (reference sequence). Deletions cut 7 bases from V and 2 bases from J, with 17 bases between. The CDR3 sequence: CASTQGRSGQETQYF. The CDR3 bases are TGTGCCAGTACCCAAGGCCGGAGCGGACAAGAGACCCAGTACTTC.

The rearrangement uses TRBV19 and TRBJ2-7; tentative D call: TRBD1 (5 bases). Trimming stripped 2 bases from V and 0 bases from J, with 8 bases between. The germline gives CDR1 LNHDA, CDR2 SQIVND (reference sequence). This CDR3 has 14 amino acids. The CDR3 region has the DNA TGTGCCAGTAGTATATCGACAGCCTCCTACGAGCAGTACTTC. This codes for CASSISTASYEQYF. Based on the CDR3 plus reference TRBV19 and TRBJ2-7, the full variable domain is DGGITQSPKYLFRKEGQNVTLSCEQNLNHDAMYWYRQDPGQGLRLIYYSQIVNDFQKGDIAEGYSVSREKKESFPLTVTSAQKNPTAFYLCASSISTASYEQYFGPGTRLTVT.

The genes are TRBV15 and TRBJ2-1, with 11 bases that match TRBD2. The CDR3 covers 14 residues. Germline CDR1 and CDR2: LNHNV and YYDKDF (reference sequence). V was clipped by 5 bases and J by 9 bases; unmatched bases: 6. The CDR3 protein is CATSVAGGLGEQFF. For the CDR3, the DNA is TGTGCCACCAGCGTAGCGGGAGGGCTGGGTGAGCAGTTCTTC.

To note about this clone: The sample carries other DNA sequences with the same CDR3. The chain recombines TRBV2 with TRBJ2-2, with TRBD1 as a possible D gene (5 bases). Trimming removed 3 bases from V and 5 bases from J, with 7 bases in between. Germline values: CDR1 SNHLY, CDR2 FYNNEI. The CDR3 has 13 amino acids. CDR3 region: CASSDQGTGELFF. The CDR3, as DNA: TGTGCCAGCAGTGATCAGGGAACCGGGGAGCTGTTTTTT.

The chain uses TRBV12-3 or TRBV12-4 and TRBJ2-7; possible D gene TRBD1, 5 bases. The CDR3 spans 13 residues. Between the trimmed V and J ends, which lost 1 base and 7 bases, there was a span of 11 bases. CDR3 residues: CASSLVQALEQYF. CDR3 in DNA: TGTGCCAGCAGTTTAGTACAGGCCTTGGAGCAGTACTTC.

DNA of the CDR3: TGTGCCAGCACCTTGGACAGTTGGACCTACGAGCAGTACTTC. Translating it yields CASTLDSWTYEQYF. The chain is built from TRBV28 and TRBJ2-7; tentatively, D is TRBD1 (6 bases). The CDR3 loop spans 14 amino acids. Germline values: CDR1 MDHEN, CDR2 SYDVKM. Trimming removed 7 bases at V and 2 bases at J, with 15 bases between.

Note on this clone: At one end, the junction sequence differs from germline, possibly due to a read error. The chain couples TRBV7-7 to TRBJ2-1; 11 nucleotides line up with TRBD2. Germline CDR1 is SSHAT and CDR2 is FNYEAQ (reference sequence). CDR3 length: 16 amino acids. CDR3 amino acids: CASSLQTSGMGNEQFF. The CDR3 DNA reads as TGTGCTAGCAGCTTGCAGACTAGCGGGATGGGTAATGAGCAGTTCTTC.

The CDR3 loop is CASGSRDRGTETQYF. The CDR3 bases are TGTGCCAGCGGGTCCCGGGACAGGGGCACGGAGACCCAGTACTTC. The chain couples TRBV2 to TRBJ2-5, with 10 bases aligning to TRBD1. The CDR3 is 15 residues long. The trim removed 8 bases at V and 5 bases at J, leaving 11 bases unmatched. Germline CDR1 reads SNHLY; CDR2 reads FYNNEI. Together with reference TRBV2 and TRBJ2-5, the CDR3 gives the full variable domain: EPEVTQTPSHQVTQMGQEVILRCVPISNHLYFYWYRQILGQKVEFLVSFYNNEISEKSEIFDDQFSVERPDGSNFTLKIRSTKLEDSAMYFCASGSRDRGTETQYFGPGTRLLVL.

This clone has a count of ten or more. The rearrangement links TRBV3-1 (or the pseudogene TRBV3-2) to TRBJ2-5, with 8 bases aligning to TRBD2. J gave up 5 bases and V 4 bases, and 9 bases lay outside the gene matches. The CDR3 length is 15 residues. Germline V gene lookup returns CDR1 LGHDT and CDR2 YNNKEL (reference sequence). Here the CDR3 DNA reads TGTGCCAGCAGCCTTCCGGGACTAGGTCGTGAGACCCAGTACTTC. Amino acid sequence: CASSLPGLGRETQYF.

This clone has a handful of counts. The chain employs TRBV5-1 and TRBJ1-2; no reliable D call. V was clipped by 0 bases and J by 8 bases, with 14 bases between them. CDR1 and CDR2 (germline): SGHRS, YFSETQ. This CDR3 has 14 amino acids. CDR3 sequence (DNA): TGCGCCAGCAGCTTGGATGAGGGTCTATTAGGCTACACCTTC. Protein sequence: CASSLDEGLLGYTF.

V gene TRBV28 combines with J gene TRBJ1-2; tentatively, D is TRBD1 (5 bases). Germline assignment: CDR1 MDHEN and CDR2 SYDVKM. The CDR3 is made up of 15 amino acids. Deletions cut 3 bases from V and 4 bases from J, with 15 bases between. CDR3 bases: TGTGCCAGCAGTTTGACAAAGGGGCCAGTCTATGGCTACACCTTC. This translates into CASSLTKGPVYGYTF.

This clone was recorded a few times. The rearrangement joins TRBV4-1 to TRBJ2-3; 11 nucleotides agree with TRBD1. The CDR3 extends over 17 amino acids. Germline loops: CDR1 MGHRA, CDR2 YSYEKL. V shed 0 bases and J 3 bases; nucleotides not matched to a gene: 5. The CDR3 loop is CASSQEPGTGGTDTQYF. In nucleotides, the CDR3 is TGCGCCAGCAGCCAAGAACCTGGGACAGGGGGAACAGATACGCAGTATTTT.

The V gene is TRBV28, the J gene TRBJ2-3; 12 bases map to TRBD2. Germline V gene data show CDR1 as MDHEN and CDR2 as SYDVKM. This CDR3 region has 19 residues. V dropped 0 bases and J dropped 1; count of bases not matched to a gene: 8. The CDR3 sequence: CASSLWRLAGEDGTDTQYF. The CDR3 coding sequence is TGTGCCAGCAGTTTATGGCGACTAGCGGGAGAAGATGGCACAGATACGCAGTATTTT.

V and J are TRBV19 and TRBJ2-7, with a weak D call TRBD2 (7 bases). V was trimmed by 5 bases and J by 7 bases, leaving 15 bases between them. The CDR3 sequence is 13 residues long. In germline, CDR1 is LNHDA, CDR2 SQIVND (reference sequence). In nucleotides, the CDR3 is TGTGCCAGTAGTGGGGGGGCGCCTGGGGAGCAGTACTTC. It encodes CASSGGAPGEQYF.

This chain uses TRBV19 with TRBJ1-3; no reliable D call. Germline assignment: CDR1 LNHDA and CDR2 SQIVND (reference sequence). V dropped 7 bases and J dropped 2 bases, with 15 bases sitting between them. The CDR3 totals 15 residues. The CDR3 is CASTLRVEPGNTIYF. Written as DNA, the CDR3 is TGTGCCAGTACCCTCCGGGTAGAACCTGGAAACACCATATATTTT.

A single count supports this clone. The rearrangement joins TRBV7-9 to TRBJ2-7; 7 bases map to TRBD2. Germline-derived CDR1 and CDR2 are SEHNR and FQNEAQ (reference sequence). CDR3 length: 16 residues. The V and J ends lost 5 bases and 1 base, in that order; junction bases with no gene match: 11. The CDR3 spells CASSPQWRESSYEQYF. CDR3 nucleotides: TGTGCCAGCAGCCCCCAGTGGCGGGAGAGTTCCTACGAGCAGTACTTC.